The T cell receptor beta chain described here comes from a study of T cells in Graves' hyperthyroidism and ophthalmopathy. With respect to this clonotype: Its antigen is undetermined.

General study results and limits: Ophthalmopathy was identified by the model a median about six months ahead of onset. The blood repertoire included most of the expanded thyroid clonotypes above 0.001.

RNA transcripts gave rise to amplified TCR beta CDR3 regions. The primer set for the first-round RT-PCR of the TCR CDR3 was HTBI. TCRdb independently ran MiXCR on the multiplex PCR reads; one entry per CDR3 protein. The sample records roughly 500,000 distinct CDR3 sequences, roughly 50% being singletons. Lactation, pregnancy, other autoimmune disease or uncontrolled infection excluded patients. Diagnosis rested on symptoms, serum thyroxine and TRAb, thyroid ultrasound, and orbital computed tomography. The germline V gene encodes CDR1 SQVTM and CDR2 ANQGSEA. There are 15 residues in the CDR3. Trimming removed 4 bases at V and 0 bases at J, with 10 bases between.

The sequenced sample was peripheral blood or thyroid tissue (not recorded which). This chain uses TRBV29-1 with TRBJ2-6; tentative D call: TRBD2 (6 bases). This clonotype originated in an adult woman with Graves' disease, either hyperthyroidism or ophthalmopathy (not recorded which). The CDR3 DNA sequence: TGCAGCGTTGCGCGGGGCAACTCTGGGGCCAACGTCCTGACTTTC. The encoded protein is CSVARGNSGANVLTF.